This TCR beta chain was documented in a study of blood T cells in healthy people across ages (dated by TCRdb to 2013 to 2016). Notes on the research overall: Template switching captured roughly one uniquely barcoded TCR beta cDNA molecule per two T cells in model experiments. The study measured age-related changes in TCR beta repertoire diversity using deep sequencing normalized with unique cDNA molecular identifiers. The donors were split into four age groups: young (average 16 years), middle-aged (roughly 39), aged (more than 55) and long-lived (about 74). To avoid experimental bias, donors of different ages were randomly spread across the sequencing lanes. Two additional independent replicas of 1 million unique cDNA reads from the same blood draw were analyzed for two donors (one aged 18 to 29 and one aged 80 or older).

According to the germline V gene (reference sequence), CDR1 reads SGHAT and CDR2 reads FQDESV. The V end loses 3 bases and the J end loses 7 bases, and a stretch of 9 bases separates them. The CDR3 numbers 13 residues from cysteine through phenylalanine. Only CDR3 DNA is held: 39 bases, read in frame from base 1. On this clonotype: Its antigen has not been determined. No much larger clone is present one base from it, and per-base qualities are unavailable.

The method behind the library was 5' RACE. Instrument on record: Illumina HiSeq 2500. A second PCR of roughly 7 to 12 cycles was run with a J-beta primer mix and a sample-barcoded 5' primer. A template-switch 5' adaptor carrying 12 random nucleotides introduced a unique molecular identifier onto each TCR beta cDNA molecule. Each sample yielded at least 3 million CDR3-containing paired-end reads. First-strand cDNA was synthesized from all RNA with the Mint cDNA synthesis kit, primed by a TRBC-specific oligonucleotide. Following uracil-DNA glycosylase treatment, a first 18-cycle PCR with universal primers M1SS and BC2_uni_R was performed on all cDNA. The source study handled its data this way. For normalization, 1 million high-quality reads were randomly selected from each sample, with every read carrying a distinct molecular identifier. Reads with shared molecular identifiers were discarded instead of being binned into consensus sequences. MiTCR, run with a Q25 quality threshold and the strictest error-elimination algorithm, handled CDR3 identification, clonotype clustering and error correction. Lower-bound total TCR beta diversity was estimated with a nonparametric unseen species model using Euler transformation. The public reads were run again by TCRdb, first through fastp at Q25 and then through MiXCR, and only productive beta chains were kept. Here each entry gathers all rows of one CDR3 protein and keeps the most common genes and DNA. These V and J calls rely on TCRdb rather than the paper's analysis. The sample includes 980,000 or so distinct CDR3 sequences, with about 44% observed a single time. In total, the top ten clones hold 13% of the sample.

Systemically healthy Caucasian individuals from Russia, around 38 in total and aged roughly 6 to 100 years, were included as donors. Roughly 9 milliliters of peripheral blood were drawn from each donor into EDTA-treated Vacutainer tubes. Ficoll-Paque density-gradient centrifugation was used to isolate PBMCs, with at least 6.5 million per sample. Trizol reagent was used to extract total RNA from PBMCs, with at least 6 micrograms per sample. For every donor, an aliquot of PBMCs went through flow cytometry to measure the percentages of naive CD45RAhigh/CD27high T cells. Here is what the overall study found, with its caveats: Estimates of total diversity based on one million sequenced T cells were considered lower bounds and underestimates. Compared with the aged group, the long-lived group had more naive CD4+ T cells, fewer expanded clones and increased TCR diversity, a pattern suggesting age selection. Because profiling used bulk unsorted PBMCs, naive and antigen-experienced compartments could not be compared conclusively. There was a strong correlation between observed TCR beta diversity and the percentage of naive T cells measured by flow cytometry. As age increased, observed TCR beta diversity per million T cells dropped in a roughly linear way, and a significant reduction was already evident by age around 41. Because donor CMV infection status was unknown, age-related changes in expanded clonotypes were potentially confounded.

Source material: blood. The chain links TRBV11-1 with TRBJ1-4; the D gene is perhaps TRBD1, from 5 matching bases. The origin of this receptor is a man under 40 in good health. The nucleotides are TGTGCCAGCAGCTTTGCAGGGAGTGAAAAACTGTTTTTT. Its coded protein is CASSFAGSEKLFF.